The 17 T cell receptor beta chains below come from one sample, sequenced in a study of blood T cell repertoires in COVID-19. Clones were sequenced by immunoSEQ multiplex PCR, and TCRdb holds only the in-frame ones, with some missing. The profile shows tens of thousands of clones, roughly 82% of them singletons. The sample taken for sequencing was peripheral blood. These receptors came from a man aged 55 to 70 with acute or convalescent COVID-19.

The genes are TRBV11-2 and TRBJ2-5; D unclear. V lost 5 bases to trimming and J lost 7 bases, with 11 bases between them. The CDR3 runs to 12 residues. CDR1 and CDR2 (germline): SGHAT, FQNNGV. The CDR3 sequence is CASSRLTGTQYF. In DNA form, the CDR3 reads TGTGCCAGCAGCCGTTTAACGGGGACCCAGTACTTC.

This clone has just one count. V usage is TRBV9 and J usage is TRBJ2-3; TRBD2 agrees at 8 bases. V shed 3 bases, J shed 5 bases, and the junction held 5 bases outside the gene matches. The CDR3 is 14 amino acids. The germline V gene has CDR1 SGDLS and CDR2 YYNGEE. CDR3 sequence: CASSEFAGGDTQYF. CDR3 DNA sequence: TGTGCCAGCAGCGAGTTTGCGGGGGGAGATACGCAGTATTTT.

The rearrangement uses TRBV18 and TRBJ2-4, with 8 bases identical to TRBD2. The germline V gene encodes CDR1 KGHSH and CDR2 LQKENI. V gave up 4 bases and J gave up 5 bases; unmatched junction bases: 4. CDR3 length: 14 residues. CDR3 nucleotide sequence: TGTGCCAGCTCACGGGGACTAGTCGAAAACATTCAGTACTTC. It yields the protein CASSRGLVENIQYF.

This sequence joins TRBV12-5 and TRBJ1-2; D remains unclear. The V gene's germline CDR1 is LGHNT and CDR2 FRNRAP. V shed 1 base and J shed 2 bases, with 5 bases lying between them. The CDR3 is made up of 13 amino acids. CDR3 amino acids: CASGLEHNYGYTF. CDR3 bases: TGTGCTAGTGGTTTGGAGCACAACTATGGCTACACCTTC. The full variable domain, completed using reference TRBV12-5 and TRBJ1-2, is DARVTQTPRHKVTEMGQEVTMRCQPILGHNTVFWYRQTMMQGLELLAYFRNRAPLDDSGMPKDRFSAEMPDATLATLKIQPSEPRDSAVYFCASGLEHNYGYTFGSGTRLTVV.

This chain connects TRBV18 to TRBJ1-1, with D perhaps matching TRBD1 (6 bases). Trimming pared 1 base from V and 1 base from J, leaving 19 bases between. This CDR3 spans 18 amino acids. Germline loops: CDR1 KGHSH, CDR2 LQKENI. CDR3 amino acids: CASSPLSKTGGTNTEAFF. CDR3 coding DNA: TGTGCCAGCTCACCACTATCCAAGACAGGAGGAACGAACACTGAAGCTTTCTTT.

This clone was counted a few times. The chain joins TRBV11-2 to TRBJ2-3, with 11 bases fitting TRBD2. The CDR3 sequence is 17 residues long. Trimming removed 1 base from V and 5 bases from J; junction bases left unmatched: 8. Per germline, CDR1 SGHAT and CDR2 FQNNGV. The CDR3 coding sequence is TGTGCCAGCAGCTTAGCAGCACTAGCGGGAGTGGGAGATACGCAGTATTTT. This translates into CASSLAALAGVGDTQYF.

The gene calls are TRBV7-2 and TRBJ2-5, with TRBD2 as a possible D gene (7 bases). Trimming left V 2 bases short and J 5 bases short, with 18 bases between. Germline CDR1 and CDR2: SGHTA and FQGNSA. This CDR3 spans 16 amino acids. The CDR3 nucleotides are TGTGCCAGCAGCTTAACGATGGGGGGGCTGGGGGAGACCCAGTACTTC. Translated: CASSLTMGGLGETQYF.

As concerns this clone: The same CDR3 arises from other DNA sequences in this sample as well. The J gene is TRBJ1-2, the V gene TRBV6-5, with 11 bases fitting TRBD1. V shed 2 bases and J 4 bases; nucleotides not matched to a gene: 6. The CDR3 loop spans 16 amino acids. Germline V CDR1 and CDR2: MNHEY, SVGAGI. CDR3: CASSYSRTGGGYGYTF. CDR3 sequence (DNA): TGTGCCAGCAGTTACAGCCGGACAGGGGGCGGCTATGGCTACACCTTC.

The V gene is TRBV21-1, the J gene TRBJ2-7; the tabulated D call, TRBD1, remains unverified against the DNA. TRBV21-1 is annotated as a pseudogene. CDR3 length: 18 residues. This CDR3 reads CASSKEEGLGERFYEQYF. The CDR3 bases are TGTGCCAGCAGCAAAGAGGAAGGGCTAGGGGAACGCTTTTACGAGCAGTACTTC.

This clone was observed a handful of times. The V and J genes are TRBV6-5 and TRBJ1-5; no clear D gene. Deletions cut 6 bases from V and 5 bases from J, with 17 bases between. Germline-derived CDR1 and CDR2 are MNHEY and SVGAGI. CDR3 length equals 15 residues. Here the CDR3 reads CASRYREQVDQPQHF. The CDR3 bases are TGTGCCAGCAGATACCGGGAACAAGTCGATCAGCCCCAGCATTTT.

CDR3 region: CATSEGALYEQYF. CDR3 sequence (DNA): TGTGCCACCAGTGAAGGGGCCCTCTACGAGCAGTACTTC. The J gene is TRBJ2-7, the V gene TRBV24-1, with D perhaps matching TRBD1 (5 bases). CDR1 and CDR2 from the germline V gene are KGHDR and SFDVKD. V gave up 4 bases and J gave up 3 bases, with 9 bases separating them. The CDR3 spans 13 residues.

The chain has TRBV25-1 and TRBJ1-2; 7 positions agree with TRBD1. The CDR3 covers 15 residues. Trimming cost V 6 bases and J 7 bases; bases outside gene matches: 14. Germline CDR1 reads MGHDK; CDR2 reads SYGVNS. The CDR3 here is CASSPSRGLEGGYTF. The DNA of the CDR3 is TGTGCCAGCAGCCCCTCGAGGGGGCTGGAAGGTGGCTACACCTTC.

Concerning this clone itself: A read error may account for a junction end that differs from germline. This chain joins TRBV7-7 and TRBJ2-1; 8 bases fit TRBD1. This CDR3 spans 13 amino acids. Germline V gives CDR1 SSHAT, CDR2 FNYEAQ (reference sequence). CDR3 in amino acids: CASSPRTGSEQFF. In nucleotides, the CDR3 is TGTGCTAGCAGCCCCAGGACAGGGTCTGAGCAGTTCTTC.

This clone was seen more than once but under ten times. CDR3 bases: TGTGCCATCAAAGGGACAGATAGTTTTGGGACCCAGTACTTC. Translating it yields CAIKGTDSFGTQYF. The V gene is TRBV10-3, the J gene TRBJ2-5; 7 bases align to TRBD1. Germline V lookup: CDR1 ENHRY, CDR2 SYGVKD. CDR3 length: 14 amino acids. V was clipped by 7 bases and J by 7 bases; unmatched bases: 12.

The chain couples TRBV19 to TRBJ1-3, with 7 bases fitting TRBD1. The CDR3 totals 17 residues. The junction had 9 bases not matched to a gene; V was cut back by 4 bases and J by 0 bases. Germline CDR1 LNHDA, CDR2 SQIVND (reference sequence). The CDR3 loop is CASSSLFGQVSGNTIYF. Written as DNA, the CDR3 is TGTGCCAGTAGTAGCCTATTCGGACAGGTCTCTGGAAACACCATATATTTT. Looking up the rest from reference TRBV19 and TRBJ1-3 gives the full variable domain: DGGITQSPKYLFRKEGQNVTLSCEQNLNHDAMYWYRQDPGQGLRLIYYSQIVNDFQKGDIAEGYSVSREKKESFPLTVTSAQKNPTAFYLCASSSLFGQVSGNTIYFGEGSWLTVV.

The DNA for the CDR3 is TGTGCCAGCAGCCAGGGGGGGAACACTGAAGCTTTCTTT. This codes for CASSQGGNTEAFF. The V and J genes are TRBV3-1 (or the pseudogene TRBV3-2) and TRBJ1-1; possibly TRBD1 for D (5 bases). V was pared by 3 bases and J by 1 base, with 6 bases between. Germline CDR1 reads LGHDT; CDR2 reads YNNKEL (reference sequence). The CDR3 has 13 amino acids.

This chain links TRBV19 with TRBJ2-3, with 9 bases matching TRBD1. CDR1 is LNHDA, CDR2 SQIVND, per germline (reference sequence). The CDR3 runs 15 residues. The V and J ends lost 5 bases and 3 bases, in that order; junction bases with no gene match: 6. The CDR3 spells CASSRPGQGTDTQYF. The CDR3 bases are TGTGCCAGTAGTCGGCCGGGACAGGGTACAGATACGCAGTATTTT.